These 21 T cell receptor beta chains share one sample of origin, sequenced in a study of cytomegalovirus exposure and HLA in healthy donors. The PCR ran on 60 Vbeta and 13 Jbeta primers. TCRdb keeps only in-frame clones here, not all; method: immunoSEQ multiplex PCR. Found here are 200,000 to 250,000 clones, under 85% of them singletons; the top ten hold 1.7%. The sequenced material came from PBMCs. Every receptor here comes from a man aged 45 to 65 in good health and CMV-seronegative.

The chain uses TRBV6-4 and TRBJ2-7; TRBD2 agrees at 11 bases. V lost 6 bases to trimming and J lost 5 bases; unmatched junction nucleotides: 9. CDR3 length equals 15 residues. CDR1 and CDR2 (germline): MRHNA, SNTAGT. The CDR3 is CASSATSGSCHEQYF. CDR3 DNA sequence: TGTGCCAGCAGCGCTACTAGCGGGAGTTGCCACGAGCAGTACTTC.

This clone was observed once. Other nucleotide sequences in the sample specify the same CDR3. This chain joins TRBV4-2 and TRBJ2-3; D is undetermined. The germline V and J ends were trimmed by 1 base and 1 base, with 9 bases remaining between them. The germline gives CDR1 LGHNA, CDR2 YNFKEQ. CDR3 length equals 15 residues. The CDR3 sequence: CASSQGAGGTDTQYF. In nucleotides, the CDR3 is TGTGCCAGCAGCCAAGGGGCAGGCGGCACAGATACGCAGTATTTT.

This clone has just one count. This chain uses TRBV7-2 with TRBJ2-1; 11 bases map to TRBD2. The V and J ends lost 1 base and 4 bases, in that order; junction bases with no gene match: 0. CDR3 size: 15 residues. Germline CDR1 and CDR2: SGHTA and FQGNSA. The CDR3 loop is CASSLGTSGYNEQFF. Written as DNA, the CDR3 is TGTGCCAGCAGCTTAGGGACTAGCGGGTACAATGAGCAGTTCTTC.

The chain recombines TRBV4-2 with TRBJ1-3; 8 bases agree with TRBD1. Losses at the gene ends were 0 bases for V and 0 bases for J; bases not matched to a gene: 1. The CDR3 runs to 16 residues. CDR1 is LGHNA and CDR2 is YNFKEQ in the germline V gene. The CDR3 DNA is TGTGCCAGCAGCCAAGAAACAGGGGGCTCTGGAAACACCATATATTTT. It is translated as CASSQETGGSGNTIYF.

This clone was counted only a few times. The V and J genes are TRBV10-1 and TRBJ2-7; TRBD1 agrees at 7 bases. Germline V CDR1 and CDR2: WNHNN, SYGVQD (reference sequence). CDR3 length: 15 amino acids. The J segment lost 3 bases and the V segment lost 3 bases, leaving 8 bases of the junction unmatched. Here the CDR3 reads CASSDPGTANYEQYF. The CDR3 region has the DNA TGCGCCAGCAGTGACCCTGGGACAGCCAACTACGAGCAGTACTTC.

This chain uses TRBV5-4 with TRBJ2-5; tentatively, D is TRBD2 (5 bases). There are 13 residues in the CDR3. Per the germline V gene, CDR1 is SGHNT and CDR2 is YYREEE (reference sequence). CDR3 coding DNA: TGTGCAGCTCGAGAGGGTAGTTCGGAGACCCAGTACTTC. Protein: CAAREGSSETQYF.

This rearrangement joins TRBV27 to TRBJ2-7; TRBD2 aligns across 12 bases. Germline V gene data show CDR1 as MNHEY and CDR2 as SMNVEV (reference sequence). CDR3 length: 13 residues. V shed 5 bases and J 6 bases; nucleotides not matched to a gene: 2. CDR3 protein: CASSPGLAGEQYF. As DNA, the CDR3 is TGTGCCAGCAGTCCGGGACTAGCGGGCGAGCAGTACTTC.

This clone was detected a few times. CDR3 region: CASSDGGVREKLFF. CDR3 DNA sequence: TGTGCCAGCAGCGATGGGGGGGTAAGGGAAAAACTGTTTTTT. This sequence joins TRBV5-6 and TRBJ1-4; possible D gene TRBD1, 5 bases. The germline gives CDR1 SGHDT, CDR2 YYEEEE. CDR3 length equals 14 residues. The germline V and J ends were trimmed by 4 bases and 8 bases, with 15 bases remaining between them.

This clone came up once. The chain combines TRBV11-2 with TRBJ2-5; the match to TRBD1 covers 7 bases. This CDR3 is 15 amino acids long. Per the germline V gene, CDR1 is SGHAT and CDR2 is FQNNGV. Trimming removed 1 base from V and 5 bases from J; junction bases left unmatched: 7. The CDR3 nucleotides are TGTGCCAGCAGCTTAGGTAGACAGGGCGCGGAGACCCAGTACTTC. Translating gives CASSLGRQGAETQYF.

Concerning this clone itself: One end of the junction fails to match germline, which may point to a read error. This sequence joins TRBV6-5 and TRBJ2-7; D unclear. Germline CDR1 is MNHEY and CDR2 is SVGAGI. The CDR3 totals 11 residues. CDR3 sequence reads: CAISQRYEQYF. CDR3 nucleotides: TGTGCCATCAGTCAGAGGTACGAGCAGTACTTC.

This clone was counted once. V and J are TRBV19 and TRBJ2-2; a weak D match, TRBD1 (6 bases). This CDR3 has 14 amino acids. V was clipped by 7 bases and J by 7 bases, with 16 bases between them. CDR1 LNHDA and CDR2 SQIVND come from the germline V gene (reference sequence). CDR3 sequence (DNA): TGTGCCAGTACAGGGGCCTTACAACGCGGGGAGCTGTTTTTT. It yields the protein CASTGALQRGELFF. Looking up the rest from reference TRBV19 and TRBJ2-2 gives the full variable domain: DGGITQSPKYLFRKEGQNVTLSCEQNLNHDAMYWYRQDPGQGLRLIYYSQIVNDFQKGDIAEGYSVSREKKESFPLTVTSAQKNPTAFYLCASTGALQRGELFFGEGSRLTVL.

This clone was recorded a few times. The chain is built from TRBV30 and TRBJ2-3, with TRBD2 identical over 9 bases. CDR3 length equals 14 residues. Germline CDR1 and CDR2: GTSNPN and SVGIG (reference sequence). Unmatched junction bases numbered 8, after V lost 8 bases and J lost 2 bases. The CDR3 protein is CAQELAGLTDTQYF. The CDR3 DNA sequence: TGTGCCCAAGAGCTAGCGGGACTCACAGATACGCAGTATTTT.

The gene calls are TRBV7-6 and TRBJ2-3, with TRBD2 identical over 8 bases. CDR1 SGHVS and CDR2 FNYEAQ come from the germline V gene. Trimming at V came to 4 bases and at J to 0 bases, leaving 6 bases not matched to a gene. CDR3 length equals 16 residues. CDR3 amino acids: CASSSRTGGSTDTQYF. The CDR3 DNA is TGTGCCAGCAGCTCCCGTACGGGAGGGAGCACAGATACGCAGTATTTT.

The chain couples TRBV6-6 to TRBJ1-2; 10 bases match TRBD1. From germline, CDR1 is MNHNY and CDR2 SVGAGI (reference sequence). The CDR3 totals 16 residues. J gave up 7 bases and V 8 bases, and 16 bases lay outside the gene matches. The CDR3 DNA reads TGTGCCAGCCAATCCACCAGGGGACAGGGGCGCTTTGGCTACACCTTC. Its translation is CASQSTRGQGRFGYTF.

This clone was seen only once. CDR3 sequence reads: CASSRLVYNEQFF. The CDR3 DNA is TGTGCCAGCAGTCGACTAGTTTACAATGAGCAGTTCTTC. The genes are TRBV6-5 and TRBJ2-1; possibly TRBD2 for D (6 bases). Germline-derived CDR1 and CDR2 are MNHEY and SVGAGI. Trimming took 5 bases from V and 4 from J, leaving 9 bases between them. CDR3 length: 13 residues.

This sequence joins TRBV27 and TRBJ2-3; 7 nucleotides match TRBD2. Unmatched junction bases numbered 5, after V lost 3 bases and J lost 5 bases. Germline lookup yields CDR1 MNHEY and CDR2 SMNVEV (reference sequence). The CDR3 covers 14 residues. In DNA form, the CDR3 reads TGTGCCAGCAGTTTTAGTACGGGGGGAGATACGCAGTATTTT. Protein: CASSFSTGGDTQYF.

The CDR3 region has the DNA TGTGCCAGCTCACCTCTTACAACCCTAGCGGGAGACGAGCAGTACTTC. Translation: CASSPLTTLAGDEQYF. This chain connects TRBV18 to TRBJ2-7; 10 bases align to TRBD2. Trimming removed 3 bases from V and 5 bases from J; junction bases left unmatched: 10. Germline V gives CDR1 KGHSH, CDR2 LQKENI. The CDR3 spans 16 residues.

The V call is TRBV30, the J call TRBJ1-1; no definite D call. This CDR3 region has 13 residues. The germline CDR1 and CDR2 sequences are GTSNPN and SVGIG (reference sequence). V gave up 5 bases and J gave up 1 base, with 11 bases separating them. This CDR3 reads CAWDTLKNTEAFF. In DNA form, the CDR3 reads TGTGCCTGGGACACTCTAAAGAACACTGAAGCTTTCTTT.

CDR3 in amino acids: CASSLLEGRSSYEQYF. The CDR3, as DNA: TGTGCCAGCAGCTTATTAGAGGGCAGGAGCTCCTACGAGCAGTACTTC. This chain joins TRBV7-9 and TRBJ2-7; tentative D call: TRBD2 (5 bases). Per germline, CDR1 SEHNR and CDR2 FQNEAQ (reference sequence). V was clipped by 2 bases and J by 0 bases, with 14 bases between them. This CDR3 region has 16 residues. Based on the CDR3 plus reference TRBV7-9 and TRBJ2-7, the full variable domain is DTGVSQNPRHKITKRGQNVTFRCDPISEHNRLYWYRQTLGQGPEFLTYFQNEAQLEKSRLLSDRFSAERPKGSFSTLEIQRTEQGDSAMYLCASSLLEGRSSYEQYFGPGTRLTVT.

The chain combines TRBV7-6 with TRBJ2-2; D is unclear. Germline V gene sequence: CDR1 SGHVS, CDR2 FNYEAQ. The V end lost 6 bases, the J end lost 0 bases, and 14 bases lay between the germline ends. The CDR3 has 16 residues. The CDR3 spells CASRPPLAANTGELFF. As DNA, the CDR3 is TGTGCCAGCAGACCTCCCTTGGCCGCGAACACCGGGGAGCTGTTTTTT.

The rearrangement uses TRBV9 and TRBJ1-5, with D tentatively TRBD1 (6 bases). The CDR3 consists of 17 residues. CDR1 and CDR2 (germline): SGDLS, YYNGEE. The germline V and J ends were trimmed by 3 bases and 2 bases, with 18 bases remaining between them. CDR3 sequence reads: CASSGGSGAAGNQPQHF. In DNA form, the CDR3 reads TGTGCCAGCAGCGGGGGGTCAGGGGCAGCGGGCAATCAGCCCCAGCATTTT.